This T cell receptor beta chain was recovered during a study of OX40 agonist ivuxolimab in advanced cancers. Concerning the study at large: Ivuxolimab was an agonistic, fully human IgG2 monoclonal antibody directed against OX40 (CD134), a costimulatory receptor. Intravenous ivuxolimab was administered to patients every 2 weeks at six dose levels: 0.01, 0.1, 0.3, 1.5, 3 and 10 mg/kg. Among the 52 dose-escalation patients, around 19 had hepatocellular carcinoma, approximately 15 melanoma, 9 renal cell carcinoma and 9 head and neck cancer. In the dose-escalation cohort, around 80% of patients were male, and the mean age was 60 years with a range of roughly 20 to 79. Prior anti-PD-1, anti-PD-L1 or anti-CTLA-4 therapy was permitted, and checkpoint inhibitors had been received by 30% to 40% of dose-escalation patients. Three dose-escalation patients achieved partial responses, one with hepatocellular carcinoma and two with cutaneous melanoma. The purpose of peripheral TCRbeta sequencing was to test whether ivuxolimab changed TCR sequence diversity and led to clonal T-cell expansion. The monotherapy dose-escalation portion (N ≈ 52 patients) of the phase I ivuxolimab trial is reported in the paper.

Comments on this clone: There is no known antigen for this receptor. No base-level quality is on record; no much larger clone is a single base apart.

The trial excluded patients who had a history of autoimmune disease or who were on systemic immunosuppression. Peripheral blood for TCR sequencing was drawn from every dose cohort at baseline, at cycle 4 day 1 and at cycle 7 day 1. The samples were taken from a phase I, first-in-human, multicenter, open-label dose-escalation trial of ivuxolimab. Adults with locally advanced or metastatic head and neck squamous cell, hepatocellular, melanoma or renal cell carcinoma were enrolled in the trial. Before TCR sequencing, CD4+ T cells and CD8+ T cells were sorted from peripheral blood as separate populations. From a lookup of the germline V gene, CDR1 and CDR2 are MDHEN and SYDVKM. The CDR3 has 15 amino acids, counting the end cysteine and phenylalanine. The CDR3 DNA has 45 bases and is translated from base 1. V gives up 6 bases and J gives up 5 bases, and the segment between their germline ends measures 19 bases.

The paper as a whole reports these results and caveats: Which antigens the clonally expanded peripheral T cells were specific for was not determined. In partial responders in the 0.1-3.0 mg/kg groups, normalized peripheral clonal expansion was found to be among the lowest, especially among CD8+ T cells. Low levels of normalized T-cell clonal expansion were also seen in some nonresponding patients. At doses from 0.1 to 3.0 mg/kg, clonal expansion was seen in both CD4+ and CD8+ blood T cells between baseline and week 6. After ivuxolimab, expanded clones were on average more numerous among CD8+ T cells than among CD4+ T cells.

Genomic DNA was extracted from sorted cells for sequencing of the TCRbeta CDR3 region. TCRbeta CDR3 regions were sequenced using the immunoSEQ Assay. TCRdb took this table from immuneACCESS and kept in-frame rearrangements with V and J called. Such tables lack part of the clones; where checked against another copy, unresolved V genes explain under half of the gap, and the rest is unexplained. In this sample the table shows around 95,000 clones, more than 85% of which occur a single time. About 0.3% of the sample comes from the top ten. This sequence uses TRBV28 and TRBJ2-5; the D element could tentatively be TRBD1 or TRBD2, as 7 bases agree for each. The sample consisted of CD4+ or CD8+ T cells sorted from blood, taken in a trial of the OX40 agonist ivuxolimab. This TCR was sampled from an adult with an advanced solid tumor such as melanoma, head and neck, liver or kidney cancer. The nucleotides are TGTGCCAGCAGCACAGGGGCTAGCGGTCGGGAGACCCAGTACTTC. This gives the protein CASSTGASGRETQYF.